These 23 T cell receptor beta chains share one sample of origin, sequenced in a study of vaccination effects on CD4 cells after COVID-19. Repertoires were generated with immunoSEQ multiplex PCR, while TCRdb's copy carries only in-frame clones and drops some. The sample lists tens of thousands of clones, roughly 79% occurring once. These TCRs' antigens remain unknown. Expansion of antigen-specific CD4+ T cells with viral peptide pools was carried out by the ViraFEST assay before sequencing. CD4+ T cells were isolated after roughly nine days of culture. Testing of the vaccine recipients showed negative nucleocapsid antibodies and no prior SARS-CoV-2 infection. The source material was CD4+ T cells from PBMCs cultured with HCoV-NL63 spike peptides, sampled before COVID-19 vaccination. The source is a human donor who received a COVID-19 vaccine.

The chain employs TRBV9 and TRBJ1-2; D is possibly TRBD1 (5 bases). Germline lookup yields CDR1 SGDLS and CDR2 YYNGEE. The V gene lost 0 bases and the J gene lost 2 bases, with 5 bases spanning the gap. The CDR3 runs 13 residues. CDR3: CASSVDRNYGYTF. The CDR3 DNA reads as TGTGCCAGCAGCGTAGACAGGAACTATGGCTACACCTTC.

The chain links TRBV7-9 to TRBJ2-5; possibly TRBD2 for D (6 bases). The CDR3 runs 14 residues. V was shortened by 2 bases and J by 1 base, with 8 bases between the two germline ends. Looked up from germline, CDR1 is SEHNR and CDR2 is FQNEAQ (reference sequence). The CDR3 DNA reads as TGTGCCAGCAGCTTAACGCGGGGCCAAGAGACCCAGTACTTC. It specifies CASSLTRGQETQYF.

This chain links TRBV5-8 with TRBJ2-2; 9 bases match TRBD2. The CDR3 runs to 18 residues. The junction had 14 bases not matched to a gene; V was cut back by 1 base and J by 7 bases. CDR1 and CDR2 from the germline V gene are SGHTS and YDEGEE. The DNA of the CDR3 is TGTGCCAGCAGCTTGTTGCTAGCGGGGACCACCGAACACGGGGAGCTGTTTTTT. Encoded protein: CASSLLLAGTTEHGELFF.

The genes are TRBV28 and TRBJ1-1, with TRBD1 matching 7 bases. The CDR3 runs to 16 residues. CDR1 MDHEN and CDR2 SYDVKM come from the germline V gene. V shed 5 bases and J 0 bases; nucleotides not matched to a gene: 9. CDR3 amino acids: CASSPPGQTLNTEAFF. The CDR3 DNA reads TGTGCCAGCAGTCCCCCGGGACAGACCTTGAACACTGAAGCTTTCTTT.

The chain has TRBV4-1 and TRBJ1-5; the D is unclear. Germline CDR1 reads MGHRA; CDR2 reads YSYEKL. CDR3 length: 17 amino acids. Trimming took 0 bases from V and 1 from J, leaving 13 bases between them. The CDR3 is CASSQDLEVGSNQPQHF. The CDR3 DNA follows: TGCGCCAGCAGCCAAGATCTGGAGGTCGGGAGCAATCAGCCCCAGCATTTT.

This chain uses TRBV2 with TRBJ2-3; no firm D call. The germline V gene has CDR1 SNHLY and CDR2 FYNNEI. Trimming removed 7 bases from V and 4 bases from J, with 9 bases in between. The CDR3 is 12 amino acids. In DNA form, the CDR3 reads TGTGCCAGCACCCGGCTCGCAGATACGCAGTATTTT. Amino acids: CASTRLADTQYF.

The chain joins TRBV7-3 to TRBJ2-1, with D unresolved. This CDR3 has 14 residues. Germline V gene sequence: CDR1 SGHTA, CDR2 FQGTGA. Trimming took 5 bases from V and 5 from J, leaving 13 bases between them. CDR3 loop: CASSPDGSNNEQFF. Here the CDR3 DNA reads TGTGCCAGCAGCCCGGACGGAAGCAACAATGAGCAGTTCTTC.

V is TRBV5-1 and J is TRBJ2-7, with 10 bases that match TRBD1. Trimming removed 0 bases from V and 5 bases from J; junction bases left unmatched: 2. The CDR3 contains 14 residues. Germline V gives CDR1 SGHRS, CDR2 YFSETQ. The CDR3 reads CASSLGTGGNEQYV. The CDR3 coding sequence is TGCGCCAGCAGCTTGGGGACAGGGGGTAACGAGCAGTACGTC.

To note about this clone: Within the sample, other DNA sequences also encode this same CDR3. This chain uses TRBV18 with TRBJ2-5; D uncertain. This CDR3 has 13 amino acids. Germline values: CDR1 KGHSH, CDR2 LQKENI. Trimming left V 2 bases short and J 0 bases short, with 4 bases between. CDR3 nucleotide sequence: TGTGCCAGCTCACCAGGTTACCAAGAGACCCAGTACTTC. It is translated as CASSPGYQETQYF. The complete variable domain, with remaining parts taken from reference TRBV18 and TRBJ2-5, reads NAGVMQNPRHLVRRRGQEARLRCSPMKGHSHVYWYRQLPEEGLKFMVYLQKENIIDESGMPKERFSAEFPKEGPSILRIQQVVRGDSAAYFCASSPGYQETQYFGPGTRLLVL.

The chain joins TRBV2 to TRBJ1-1; D perhaps matches TRBD1 (5 bases). Between the trimmed V and J ends, which lost 8 bases and 0 bases, there was a span of 10 bases. Per the germline V gene, CDR1 is SNHLY and CDR2 is FYNNEI. This CDR3 comprises 13 residues. The CDR3 DNA is TGTGCCAGCTTACAGGAAGTGAACACTGAAGCTTTCTTT. Translation gives CASLQEVNTEAFF.

The genes are TRBV7-3 and TRBJ2-5; D unresolved. The CDR3 sequence is 14 residues long. V shed 4 bases and J shed 2 bases, with 11 bases lying between them. In germline, CDR1 is SGHTA, CDR2 FQGTGA. The CDR3 loop reads CASSSATAQETQYF. The CDR3 nucleotides read TGTGCCAGCAGCTCCGCCACGGCTCAAGAGACCCAGTACTTC.

The rearrangement links TRBV7-8 to TRBJ1-2; D not resolved. The V end lost 0 bases, the J end lost 6 bases, and 11 bases lay between the germline ends. CDR1 is SGHVS, CDR2 FQNEAQ, per germline. The CDR3 covers 14 residues. The CDR3 here is CASSLAAHYNGYTF. CDR3 sequence (DNA): TGTGCCAGCAGCTTAGCAGCACACTATAATGGCTACACCTTC.

This chain links TRBV19 with TRBJ1-2, with D hard to call. Germline V lookup: CDR1 LNHDA, CDR2 SQIVND (reference sequence). The ends were cut back, 5 bases at V and 0 bases at J, with 13 bases in the middle. The CDR3 loop spans 15 amino acids. In DNA, the CDR3 is TGTGCCAGTAGTCCTCTCTCCGAAACTAACTATGGCTACACCTTC. This gives the protein CASSPLSETNYGYTF.

The chain combines TRBV2 with TRBJ2-2, with D uncertain. Germline-derived CDR1 and CDR2 are SNHLY and FYNNEI. Trimming shortened V by 8 bases and J by 1 base, and 11 bases separated the two germline ends. This CDR3 is built from 14 residues. The CDR3 DNA reads as TGTGCCAGCGTACCTACAGTGAACACCGGGGAGCTGTTTTTT. Its translation: CASVPTVNTGELFF. Drawing the rest from reference TRBV2 and TRBJ2-2, the complete variable domain is EPEVTQTPSHQVTQMGQEVILRCVPISNHLYFYWYRQILGQKVEFLVSFYNNEISEKSEIFDDQFSVERPDGSNFTLKIRSTKLEDSAMYFCASVPTVNTGELFFGEGSRLTVL.

The genes are TRBV3-1 (or the pseudogene TRBV3-2) and TRBJ1-1; 7 nucleotides agree with TRBD1. The CDR3 extends over 14 amino acids. Germline V gene sequence: CDR1 LGHDT, CDR2 YNNKEL (reference sequence). J was trimmed by 0 bases and V by 4 bases; bases with no gene match: 2. CDR3 in amino acids: CASSPGQLNTEAFF. CDR3 nucleotides: TGTGCCAGCAGCCCGGGACAGTTGAACACTGAAGCTTTCTTT.

The J gene is TRBJ2-5, the V gene TRBV7-9; D is uncertain. Trimming took 5 bases from V and 2 from J, leaving 12 bases between them. The length of the CDR3 is 14 residues. Germline V gene lookup returns CDR1 SEHNR and CDR2 FQNEAQ (reference sequence). This CDR3 reads CASSTLSIQETQYF. CDR3 bases: TGTGCCAGCAGCACCCTTTCCATTCAAGAGACCCAGTACTTC.

Remarks on this clone: A junction end diverges from the germline sequence, so it may reflect a read error. The chain uses TRBV7-2 and TRBJ1-2; TRBD1 agrees at 8 bases. CDR3 length: 10 amino acids. Germline CDR1 and CDR2: SGHTA and FQGNSA. Here the CDR3 DNA reads TGTGCCAGCAGCTTAGTACAGGGGGGGTTC. It translates to CASSLVQGGF.

CDR3 region: CASSLTGLYNSPLHF. DNA for the CDR3: TGTGCCAGCAGCTTAACAGGCTTATATAATTCACCCCTCCACTTT. The V gene is TRBV11-2, the J gene TRBJ1-6, with D perhaps TRBD1 (5 bases). The CDR3 sequence is 15 residues long. Germline lookup yields CDR1 SGHAT and CDR2 FQNNGV. V was trimmed by 2 bases and J by 4 bases, leaving 9 bases between them.

The J gene is TRBJ1-4, the V gene TRBV24-1; no definite D call. There are 12 residues in the CDR3. Germline CDR1 is KGHDR and CDR2 is SFDVKD. V was pared by 1 base and J by 11 bases, with 7 bases between. As DNA, the CDR3 is TGTGCCACCAGTGATTTCAGAGGGAAACTGTTTTTT. As protein: CATSDFRGKLFF.

The rearrangement uses TRBV5-1 and TRBJ1-6; 7 nucleotides match TRBD1. After removal of 4 bases from V and 6 bases from J, the junction contained 7 bases not matched to a gene. This CDR3 contains 15 residues. CDR1 and CDR2 (germline): SGHRS, YFSETQ. The CDR3 DNA reads TGCGCCAGCAGCCCGACAGGGTCTTTTAATTCACCCCTCCACTTT. It specifies CASSPTGSFNSPLHF.

V is TRBV2 and J is TRBJ1-6; 8 bases fit TRBD1. The CDR3 totals 20 residues. Germline assignment: CDR1 SNHLY and CDR2 FYNNEI. The ends lost 1 base at V and 9 bases at J; junction bases unmatched: 20. The CDR3 sequence is CASSEVGRGRVSSAGSPLHF. The DNA of the CDR3 is TGTGCCAGCAGTGAAGTCGGCAGGGGGCGCGTATCTTCGGCGGGTTCACCCCTCCACTTT.

The gene calls are TRBV18 and TRBJ1-1; D unclear. The CDR3 covers 14 residues. V lost 3 bases to trimming and J lost 6 bases, with 14 bases between them. CDR1 and CDR2 from the germline V gene are KGHSH and LQKENI. This CDR3 is CASSPWTGEAEAFF. The DNA for the CDR3 is TGTGCCAGCTCACCCTGGACCGGGGAGGCTGAAGCTTTCTTT.

The chain combines TRBV24-1 with TRBJ2-6; D gene uncertain. Trimming removed 4 bases from V and 2 bases from J, with 14 bases in between. Germline V lookup: CDR1 KGHDR, CDR2 SFDVKD. The CDR3 consists of 17 residues. CDR3 sequence reads: CATSDSRSAPGANVLTF. For the CDR3, the DNA is TGTGCCACCAGTGACTCACGCTCGGCTCCTGGGGCCAACGTCCTGACTTTC.